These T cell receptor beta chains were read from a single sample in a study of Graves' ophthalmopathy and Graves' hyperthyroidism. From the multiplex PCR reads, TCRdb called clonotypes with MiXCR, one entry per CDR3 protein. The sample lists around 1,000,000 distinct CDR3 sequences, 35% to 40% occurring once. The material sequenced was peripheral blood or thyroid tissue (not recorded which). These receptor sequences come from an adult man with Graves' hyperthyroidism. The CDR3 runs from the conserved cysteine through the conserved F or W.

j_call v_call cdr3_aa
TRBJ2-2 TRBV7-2 CASSLARARKLVNTGELFF
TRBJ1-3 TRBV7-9 CAWSISRGAGNTIYF
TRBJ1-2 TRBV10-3 CATRYRDTGYTF
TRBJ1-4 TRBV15 CATSGTMNEKLFF
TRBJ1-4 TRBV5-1 CASSETGAGTEKLFF
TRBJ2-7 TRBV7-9 CASRSGTSGSYEQYF
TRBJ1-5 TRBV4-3 CASSQDRAGNQPQHF
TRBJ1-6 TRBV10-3 CAISESRDRGKTDNSPLHF
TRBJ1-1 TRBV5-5 CASSLGTTTEAFF
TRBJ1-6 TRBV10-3 CAIRVTGEGSPLHF
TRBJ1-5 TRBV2 CASTQVASQPQHF
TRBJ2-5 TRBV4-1 CASSPTSGGVQETQYF
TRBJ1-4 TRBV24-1 CATSDSGTGGEKLFF
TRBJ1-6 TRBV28 CASSLEDGVLRPLHF
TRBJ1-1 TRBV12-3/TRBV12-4 CASRHGTANTEAFF
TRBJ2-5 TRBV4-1 CASSQGGGGPQETQYF
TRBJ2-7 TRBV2 CASSGGPGTGPLEQYF
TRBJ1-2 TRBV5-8 CASRYQTGGFGGYTF
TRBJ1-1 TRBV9 CASSVDPGPIGAFF
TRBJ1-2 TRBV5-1 CASSVTGDARVYGYTF
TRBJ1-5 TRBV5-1 CASSPGPSGNQPQHF
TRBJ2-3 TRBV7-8 CASRSGLAVNTDTQYF
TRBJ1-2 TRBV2 CASSEAEGYGYTF
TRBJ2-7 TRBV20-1 CSAPRIDEQYF
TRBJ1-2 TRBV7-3 CASSYLEGEGPDGYTF
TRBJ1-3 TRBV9 CASSQIGTGDNSGNTIYF
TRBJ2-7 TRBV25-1 CASSPGLDRTYEQYF
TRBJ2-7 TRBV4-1 CASSQGIPGQGSYEQYF
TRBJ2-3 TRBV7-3 CASSSTIYTQYF
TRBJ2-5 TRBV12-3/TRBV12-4 CASSFTGSVRETQYF
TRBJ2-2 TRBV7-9 CASSQKRESTGELFF